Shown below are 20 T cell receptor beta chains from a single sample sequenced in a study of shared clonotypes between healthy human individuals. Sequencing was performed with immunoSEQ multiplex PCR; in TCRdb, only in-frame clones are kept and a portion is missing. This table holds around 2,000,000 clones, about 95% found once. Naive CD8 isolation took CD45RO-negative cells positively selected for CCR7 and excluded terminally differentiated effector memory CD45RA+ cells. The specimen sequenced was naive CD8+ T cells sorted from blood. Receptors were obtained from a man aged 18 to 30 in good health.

CDR3 sequence reads: CASSFSCKYNEQFF. CDR3 sequence (DNA): TGTGCCAGCAGCTTTTCGTGCAAGTACAATGAGCAGTTCTTC. The chain recombines TRBV12-1 with TRBJ2-1. TRBV12-1 is reported as a pseudogene. The CDR3 runs to 14 residues.

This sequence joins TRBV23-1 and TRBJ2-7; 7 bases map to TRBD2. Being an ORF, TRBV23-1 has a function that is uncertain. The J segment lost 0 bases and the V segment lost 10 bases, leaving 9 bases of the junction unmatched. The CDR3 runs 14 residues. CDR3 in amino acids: CATPPGGPSYEQYF. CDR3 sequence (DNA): TGCGCCACCCCGCCGGGGGGACCCTCCTACGAGCAGTACTTC.

CDR3 sequence reads: CASSRRSGANVLTF. CDR3 DNA: TGTGCCAGCAGTCGTAGGTCTGGGGCCAACGTCCTGACTTTC. The V gene is TRBV6-6, the J gene TRBJ2-6; D gene ambiguous. Germline lookup yields CDR1 MNHNY and CDR2 SVGAGI (reference sequence). The V end was cut by 5 bases, the J end by 1 base, with 6 bases between. This CDR3 spans 14 amino acids.

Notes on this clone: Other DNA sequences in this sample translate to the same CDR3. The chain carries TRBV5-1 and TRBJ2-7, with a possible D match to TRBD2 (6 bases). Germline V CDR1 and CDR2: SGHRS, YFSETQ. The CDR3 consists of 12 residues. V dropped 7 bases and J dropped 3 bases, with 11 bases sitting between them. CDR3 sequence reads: CASRGGGYEQYF. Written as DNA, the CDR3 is TGCGCCAGCCGTGGGGGAGGCTACGAGCAGTACTTC.

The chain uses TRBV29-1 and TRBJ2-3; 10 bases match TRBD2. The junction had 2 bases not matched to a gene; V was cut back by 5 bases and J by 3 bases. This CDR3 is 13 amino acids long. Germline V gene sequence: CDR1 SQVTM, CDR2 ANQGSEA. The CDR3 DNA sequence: TGCAGCGTTCTTAGCGGGGGGACAGATACGCAGTATTTT. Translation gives CSVLSGGTDTQYF.

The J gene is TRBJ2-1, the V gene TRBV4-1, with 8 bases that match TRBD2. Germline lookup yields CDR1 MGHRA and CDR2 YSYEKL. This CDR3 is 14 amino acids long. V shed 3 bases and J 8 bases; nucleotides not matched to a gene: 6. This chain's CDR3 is CASSQRGAGYEQFF. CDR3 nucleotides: TGCGCCAGCAGCCAGCGGGGGGCCGGTTATGAGCAGTTCTTC.

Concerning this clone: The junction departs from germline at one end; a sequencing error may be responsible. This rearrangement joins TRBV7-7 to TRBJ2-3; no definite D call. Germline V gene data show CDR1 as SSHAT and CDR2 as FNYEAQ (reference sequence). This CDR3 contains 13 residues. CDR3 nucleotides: TGTGCTAGCAGCCGGAACGCCGATGATACGCAGTATTTT. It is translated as CASSRNADDTQYF.

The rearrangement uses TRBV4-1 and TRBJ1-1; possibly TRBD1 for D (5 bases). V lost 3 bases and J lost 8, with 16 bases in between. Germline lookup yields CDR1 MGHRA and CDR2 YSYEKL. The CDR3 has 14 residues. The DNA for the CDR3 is TGCGCCAGCAGCCATTCGGGAAGGGGATCCGAAGCTTTCTTT. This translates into CASSHSGRGSEAFF.

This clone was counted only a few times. DNA for the CDR3: TGTGCCAGCAGCTTATCGGAGGCGGGGTACAATGAGCAGTTCTTC. Protein: CASSLSEAGYNEQFF. V is TRBV7-2 and J is TRBJ2-1; D may be TRBD2 (6 bases). CDR1 and CDR2 from the germline V gene are SGHTA and FQGNSA. Between the trimmed V and J ends, which lost 2 bases and 4 bases, there was a span of 12 bases. The CDR3 length is 15 residues. Together with reference TRBV7-2 and TRBJ2-1, the CDR3 gives the full variable domain: GAGVSQSPSNKVTEKGKDVELRCDPISGHTALYWYRQSLGQGLEFLIYFQGNSAPDKSGLPSDRFSAERTGGSVSTLTIQRTQQEDSAVYLCASSLSEAGYNEQFFGPGTRLTVL.

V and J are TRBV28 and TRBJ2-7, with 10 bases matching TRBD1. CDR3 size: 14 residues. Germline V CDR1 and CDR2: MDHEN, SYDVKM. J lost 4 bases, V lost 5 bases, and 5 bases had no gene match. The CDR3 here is CASSTTGGLYEQYF. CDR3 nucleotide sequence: TGTGCCAGCAGTACGACAGGGGGCCTTTACGAGCAGTACTTC.

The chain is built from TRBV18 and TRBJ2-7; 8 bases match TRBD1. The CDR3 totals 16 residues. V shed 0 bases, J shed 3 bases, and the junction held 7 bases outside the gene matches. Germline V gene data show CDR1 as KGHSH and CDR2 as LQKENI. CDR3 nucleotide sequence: TGTGCCAGCTCACCACCCGGACAGGGAACCTTCTACGAGCAGTACTTC. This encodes CASSPPGQGTFYEQYF.

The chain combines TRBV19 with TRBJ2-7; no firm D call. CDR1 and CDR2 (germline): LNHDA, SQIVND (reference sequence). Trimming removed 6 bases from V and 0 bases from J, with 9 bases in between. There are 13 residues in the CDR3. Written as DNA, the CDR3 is TGTGCCAGTAGGGGGTTTGGCTCCTACGAGCAGTACTTC. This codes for CASRGFGSYEQYF.

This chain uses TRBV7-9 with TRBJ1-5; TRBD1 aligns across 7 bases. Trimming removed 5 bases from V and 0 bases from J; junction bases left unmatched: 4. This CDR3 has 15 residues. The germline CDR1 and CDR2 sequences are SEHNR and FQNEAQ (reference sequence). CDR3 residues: CASSPGTDSNQPQHF. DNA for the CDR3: TGTGCCAGCAGCCCAGGGACAGATAGCAATCAGCCCCAGCATTTT. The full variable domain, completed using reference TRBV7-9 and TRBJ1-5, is DTGVSQNPRHKITKRGQNVTFRCDPISEHNRLYWYRQTLGQGPEFLTYFQNEAQLEKSRLLSDRFSAERPKGSFSTLEIQRTEQGDSAMYLCASSPGTDSNQPQHFGDGTRLSIL.

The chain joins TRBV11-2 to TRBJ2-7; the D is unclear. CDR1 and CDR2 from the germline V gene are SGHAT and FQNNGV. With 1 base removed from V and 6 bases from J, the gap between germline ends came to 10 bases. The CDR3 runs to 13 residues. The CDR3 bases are TGTGCCAGCAGCTTAGGAGAGGCCGGCGAGCAGTACTTC. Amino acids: CASSLGEAGEQYF.

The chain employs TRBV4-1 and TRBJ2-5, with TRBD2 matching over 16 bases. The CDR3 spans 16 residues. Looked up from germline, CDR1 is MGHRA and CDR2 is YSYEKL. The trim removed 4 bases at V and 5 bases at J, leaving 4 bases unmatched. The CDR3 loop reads CASSLGLAGGLETQYF. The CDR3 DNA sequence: TGCGCCAGCAGCCTGGGACTAGCGGGGGGGCTGGAGACCCAGTACTTC.

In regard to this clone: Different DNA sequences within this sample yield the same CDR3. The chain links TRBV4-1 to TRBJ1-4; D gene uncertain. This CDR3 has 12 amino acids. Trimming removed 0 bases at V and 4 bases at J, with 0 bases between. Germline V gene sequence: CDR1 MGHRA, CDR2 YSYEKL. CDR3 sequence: CASSQDNEKLFF. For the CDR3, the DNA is TGCGCCAGCAGCCAAGATAATGAAAAACTGTTTTTT.

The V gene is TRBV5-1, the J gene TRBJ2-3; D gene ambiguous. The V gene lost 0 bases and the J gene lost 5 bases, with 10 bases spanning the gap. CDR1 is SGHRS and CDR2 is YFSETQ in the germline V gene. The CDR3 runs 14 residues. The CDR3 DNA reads TGCGCCAGCAGCTTGGATCCCGCTGGAGATACGCAGTATTTT. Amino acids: CASSLDPAGDTQYF.

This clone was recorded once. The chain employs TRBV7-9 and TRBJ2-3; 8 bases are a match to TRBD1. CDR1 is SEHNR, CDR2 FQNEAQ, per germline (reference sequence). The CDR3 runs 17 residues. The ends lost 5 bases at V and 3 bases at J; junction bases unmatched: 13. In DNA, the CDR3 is TGTGCCAGCAGCCGCGGCCAGCAGGGGGCTCGAACAGATACGCAGTATTTT. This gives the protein CASSRGQQGARTDTQYF.

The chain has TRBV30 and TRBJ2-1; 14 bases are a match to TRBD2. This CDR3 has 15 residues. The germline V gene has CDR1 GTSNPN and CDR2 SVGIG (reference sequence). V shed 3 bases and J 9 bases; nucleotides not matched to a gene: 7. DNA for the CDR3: TGTGCCTGGAGCTTCGGGACTAGCGGGAGAATTGAGCAGTTCTTC. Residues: CAWSFGTSGRIEQFF.

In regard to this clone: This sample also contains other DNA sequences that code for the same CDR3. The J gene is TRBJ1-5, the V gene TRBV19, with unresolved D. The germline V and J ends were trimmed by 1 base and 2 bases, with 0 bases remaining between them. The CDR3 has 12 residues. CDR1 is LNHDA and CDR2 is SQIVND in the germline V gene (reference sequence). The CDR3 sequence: CASSIGNQPQHF. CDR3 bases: TGTGCCAGTAGTATAGGCAATCAGCCCCAGCATTTT. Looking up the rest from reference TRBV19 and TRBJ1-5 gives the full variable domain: DGGITQSPKYLFRKEGQNVTLSCEQNLNHDAMYWYRQDPGQGLRLIYYSQIVNDFQKGDIAEGYSVSREKKESFPLTVTSAQKNPTAFYLCASSIGNQPQHFGDGTRLSIL.